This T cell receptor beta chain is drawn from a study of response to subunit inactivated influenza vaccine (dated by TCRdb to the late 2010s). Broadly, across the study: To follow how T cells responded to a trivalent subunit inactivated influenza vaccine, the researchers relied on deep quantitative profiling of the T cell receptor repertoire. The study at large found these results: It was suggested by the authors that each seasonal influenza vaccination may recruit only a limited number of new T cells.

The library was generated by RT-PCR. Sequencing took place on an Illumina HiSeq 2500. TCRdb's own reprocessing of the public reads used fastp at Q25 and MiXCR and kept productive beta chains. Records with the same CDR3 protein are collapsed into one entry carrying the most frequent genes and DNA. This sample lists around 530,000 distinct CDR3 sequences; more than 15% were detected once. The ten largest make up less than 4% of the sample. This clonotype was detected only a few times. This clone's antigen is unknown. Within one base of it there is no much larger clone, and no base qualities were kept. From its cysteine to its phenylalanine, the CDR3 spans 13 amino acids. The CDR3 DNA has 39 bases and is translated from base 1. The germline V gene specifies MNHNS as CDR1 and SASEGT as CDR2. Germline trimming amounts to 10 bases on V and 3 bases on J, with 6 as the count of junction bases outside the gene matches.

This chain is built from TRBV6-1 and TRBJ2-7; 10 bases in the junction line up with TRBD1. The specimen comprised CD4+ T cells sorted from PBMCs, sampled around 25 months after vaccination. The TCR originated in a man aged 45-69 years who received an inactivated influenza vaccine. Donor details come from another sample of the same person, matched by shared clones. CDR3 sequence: CAIGTGVHYEQYF. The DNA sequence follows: TGTGCCATCGGGACAGGGGTTCACTACGAGCAGTACTTC.